These T cell receptor beta chains were read from a single sample in a study of CD4 T cells in relation to SARS-CoV-2 and coronaviruses. No antigen is known for these receptors. Sequenced by immunoSEQ multiplex PCR; TCRdb stores in-frame clones only, minus some. The table includes tens of thousands of clones, 55% to 75% detected once. Sequenced: CD4+ T cells from PBMCs, cultured in vitro. All receptors derive from a human donor in good health. Both conserved end residues are part of each CDR3. The D gene is left open where the match is weak. Not every row has a clone size; where given, it reads once, few, many or a size class.

TRBV2	TRBJ1-4	-	-	TGTGCCAGCAGGGCAGCCGTTGTCCCAACTAATGAAAAACTGTTTTTT	CASRAAVVPTNEKLFF
TRBV21-1	TRBJ1-6	-	-	TGTGCCAGCAGCCCCGGGCAGGGGCTTAATTCACCCCTCCACTTT	CASSPGQGLNSPLHF
TRBV30	TRBJ1-1	few	-	TGTGCCTGGAGTTACCCTCCCCTCACTGAAGCTTTCTTT	CAWSYPPLTEAFF
TRBV14	TRBJ2-7	few	TRBD1	TGTGCCAGCAGGGAAGGGCAGGGGGCATTCTACGAGCAGTACTTC	CASREGQGAFYEQYF
TRBV6-5	TRBJ1-5	-	-	TGTGCCAGCAGTTTAATGCAGGGGTATAGCAATCAGCCCCAGCATTTT	CASSLMQGYSNQPQHF
TRBV7-8	TRBJ2-3	-	TRBD2	TGTGCCAGCAGCTTCGGGGGGGCCGGGGATACGCAGTATTTT	CASSFGGAGDTQYF
TRBV11-3	TRBJ2-2	-	-	TGTGCCAGCAGCAAAGACTCACGACAGGACACCGGGGAGCTGTTTTTT	CASSKDSRQDTGELFF
TRBV5-1	TRBJ2-5	-	-	TGCGCCAGCACCGAAGGAATGCAGGGGTCGGAGACCCAGTACTTC	CASTEGMQGSETQYF
TRBV5-4	TRBJ1-6	few	TRBD1	TGTGCTAGCAGCTTGGCCCCGACAGGGGGAAATTCACCCCTCCACTTT	CASSLAPTGGNSPLHF
TRBV5-1	TRBJ2-5	-	-	TGCGCCAGCAGCTTCGGGGGGACAGTGGAGACCCAGTACTTC	CASSFGGTVETQYF
TRBV6-2/TRBV6-3	TRBJ1-2	-	-	TGTGCCAGCAGTTACATTGCAGACTACACCTTC	CASSYIADYTF
TRBV9	TRBJ1-6	few	-	TGTGCCAGCAGCACCAGGGATGGGAATTCACCCCTCCACTTT	CASSTRDGNSPLHF
TRBV6-2/TRBV6-3	TRBJ2-5	few	TRBD2	TGTGCCAGCAGTTCAGGCCTAGCGGGAACAGAGACCCAGTACTTC	CASSSGLAGTETQYF
TRBV6-6	TRBJ1-1	-	-	TGTGCCAGCAGTCGAGGCGGGACCATGATTAACACTGAAGCTTTCTTT	CASSRGGTMINTEAFF
TRBV3-1/TRBV3-2	TRBJ2-5	once	-	TGTGCCAGCAGCCAAGATGTCGGGCGGAAAATTCAAGAGACCCAGTACTTC	CASSQDVGRKIQETQYF
TRBV27	TRBJ2-7	-	-	TGTGCCAGCAGAGAAGACCCCAGGGGCTACGAGCAGTACTTC	CASREDPRGYEQYF
TRBV12-3/TRBV12-4	TRBJ2-7	-	-	TGTGCCAGCAGTTTAAACCCCTACGAGCAGTACTTC	CASSLNPYEQYF
TRBV18	TRBJ2-7	-	-	TGTGCCAGCTCACGACAGGAGTCCTACGAGCAGTACTTC	CASSRQESYEQYF
TRBV7-9	TRBJ1-2	few	-	TGTGCCAGCAGCCAAAATCAGGGAGCTAACTATGGCTACACCTTC	CASSQNQGANYGYTF
TRBV30	TRBJ1-5	-	TRBD1	TGTGCCTGGAGTGTTACAGACAGGGGGGATCAGCCCCAGCATTTT	CAWSVTDRGDQPQHF
TRBV7-2	TRBJ1-2	-	TRBD1	TGTGCCAGCAGCCCGGGACAGGGTATCTATGGCTACACCTTC	CASSPGQGIYGYTF
TRBV5-1	TRBJ2-5	-	-	TGCGCCAGCAGCCTCGACACCCAAGAGACCCAGTACTTC	CASSLDTQETQYF